The table lists the clone carrying this TCR beta chain with a few counts. Its antigen remains unidentified. The CDR3 runs to 16 residues. Looked up from germline, CDR1 is SGHAT and CDR2 is FQNNGV. V dropped 5 bases and J dropped 8; count of bases not matched to a gene: 8. These data are taken from a study of early T cells in non-severe SARS-CoV-2 infection. Regarding the study as a whole: Comparison of clonotypes with VDJdb favored anti-spike CD8 responses while missing private and CD4 specificities.

Attachment of unique molecular identifiers to individual cDNA molecules was performed. TCRdb re-called the 5' RACE reads with MiXCR, one entry per CDR3 protein. The table lists tens of thousands of distinct CDR3 sequences, roughly 14% of them singletons, with roughly 7.2% in the top ten. The chain employs TRBV11-2 and TRBJ2-1; 14 bases line up with TRBD2. The receptor was isolated from an adult who was a healthcare worker with PCR-confirmed SARS-CoV-2 infection or an uninfected control (not recorded which). Sequences were obtained from whole blood. The chain's CDR3 is CASSTGLAGALDEQFF. The CDR3 bases are TGTGCCAGCAGCACGGGACTAGCGGGAGCCCTCGATGAGCAGTTCTTC.